A selection of T cell receptor beta chains follows, all from one sample in a study of technical replicates of blood from a handful of donors. Some clones are missing from TCRdb's copy, which holds only in-frame ones; the method was immunoSEQ multiplex PCR. The sample shows tens of thousands of clones, 85% to 95% of them seen only once. The sequenced sample was T cells isolated from PBMCs. The receptors shown here come from a human donor in good health. CDR3s include the opening cysteine and the closing phenylalanine or tryptophan. D genes are given only for firm matches. The size entry is marked missing in some rows and otherwise reads once, few, many or a size class.

CDR3aa: CAWSDPRQGLYEQYF; CDR3nt: TGTGCCTGGAGCGACCCGCGACAGGGGCTGTACGAGCAGTACTTC; abundance: -; j_gene: TRBJ2-7; v_gene: TRBV30; d_gene: TRBD1
CDR3aa: CASSRGWNEQFF; CDR3nt: TGCGCCAGCAGCAGGGGGTGGAATGAGCAGTTCTTC; abundance: -; j_gene: TRBJ2-1; v_gene: TRBV10-1; d_gene: TRBD1
CDR3aa: CASSLSTAGTTEAFF; CDR3nt: TGCGCCAGCAGCTTGAGTACGGCGGGGACCACTGAAGCTTTCTTT; abundance: -; j_gene: TRBJ1-1; v_gene: TRBV5-1; d_gene: -
CDR3aa: CSVGLAGSYEQYF; CDR3nt: TGCAGCGTTGGCCTAGCGGGTTCCTACGAGCAGTACTTC; abundance: -; j_gene: TRBJ2-7; v_gene: TRBV29-1; d_gene: TRBD2
CDR3aa: CASSQFSRDRGSYEQYF; CDR3nt: TGCGCCAGCAGCCAGTTCTCACGCGACAGGGGATCCTACGAGCAGTACTTC; abundance: once; j_gene: TRBJ2-7; v_gene: TRBV4-1; d_gene: TRBD1
CDR3aa: CASSLSTSSDTQYF; CDR3nt: TGTGCCAGCAGCTTAAGCACTAGCTCAGATACGCAGTATTTT; abundance: -; j_gene: TRBJ2-3; v_gene: TRBV7-9; d_gene: -
CDR3aa: CASSDRAITGANVLTF; CDR3nt: TGCGCCAGCAGTGACAGGGCGATCACTGGGGCCAACGTCCTGACTTTC; abundance: -; j_gene: TRBJ2-6; v_gene: TRBV10-2; d_gene: -
CDR3aa: CASSPTQGAYNEQFF; CDR3nt: TGTGCCAGCAGCCCCACGCAGGGCGCCTACAATGAGCAGTTCTTC; abundance: -; j_gene: TRBJ2-1; v_gene: TRBV7-2; d_gene: -
CDR3aa: CASSDGTLEQYF; CDR3nt: TGTGCCAGCAGTGACGGGACTTTGGAGCAGTACTTC; abundance: -; j_gene: TRBJ2-7; v_gene: TRBV6-5; d_gene: -
CDR3aa: CASSSSGGDETQYF; CDR3nt: TGCGCCAGCAGCTCCTCGGGGGGGGATGAGACCCAGTACTTC; abundance: -; j_gene: TRBJ2-5; v_gene: TRBV5-1; d_gene: TRBD2
CDR3aa: CASSQGQGDNEQFF; CDR3nt: TGTGCCAGCTCACAGGGACAGGGGGACAATGAGCAGTTCTTC; abundance: -; j_gene: TRBJ2-1; v_gene: TRBV18; d_gene: TRBD1
CDR3aa: CASSPDRANEQFF; CDR3nt: TGTGCCAGTAGTCCCGACAGGGCAAATGAGCAGTTCTTC; abundance: -; j_gene: TRBJ2-1; v_gene: TRBV19; d_gene: TRBD1
CDR3aa: CASSTPFGTYEQYF; CDR3nt: TGTGCCAGTTCTACACCATTCGGGACTTACGAGCAGTACTTC; abundance: -; j_gene: TRBJ2-7; v_gene: TRBV19; d_gene: -
CDR3aa: CASSAGLAEETQYF; CDR3nt: TGTGCCAGCAGTGCAGGACTAGCGGAAGAGACCCAGTACTTC; abundance: -; j_gene: TRBJ2-5; v_gene: TRBV9; d_gene: TRBD2
CDR3aa: CASTSGTTSGITNEQFF; CDR3nt: TGTGCCAGCACCTCTGGCACTACTAGCGGGATAACCAATGAGCAGTTCTTC; abundance: -; j_gene: TRBJ2-1; v_gene: TRBV27; d_gene: TRBD2
CDR3aa: CASSLNRVANEQFF; CDR3nt: TGTGCCAGCAGCTTAAACAGGGTGGCGAATGAGCAGTTCTTC; abundance: -; j_gene: TRBJ2-1; v_gene: TRBV7-8; d_gene: -
CDR3aa: CASSPKIATSYNSPLHF; CDR3nt: TGCGCCAGCAGCCCGAAGATTGCTACCTCCTATAATTCACCCCTCCACTTT; abundance: -; j_gene: TRBJ1-6; v_gene: TRBV5-1; d_gene: -
CDR3aa: CASSISEGGHEQYF; CDR3nt: TGTGCCAGTAGTATATCCGAAGGAGGGCACGAGCAGTACTTC; abundance: once; j_gene: TRBJ2-7; v_gene: TRBV19; d_gene: -
CDR3aa: CASSTTTSGRAEQFF; CDR3nt: TGTGCCAGCAGCACCACTACTAGCGGGAGGGCAGAGCAGTTCTTC; abundance: -; j_gene: TRBJ2-1; v_gene: TRBV7-6; d_gene: TRBD2
CDR3aa: CASSLGSGRANEQYF; CDR3nt: TGTGCCAGCAGCTTAGGGAGCGGGAGGGCCAACGAGCAGTACTTC; abundance: once; j_gene: TRBJ2-7; v_gene: TRBV7-9; d_gene: TRBD2
CDR3aa: CASSQRLATGELFF; CDR3nt: TGTGCCAGCAGCCAGAGACTAGCTACCGGGGAGCTGTTTTTT; abundance: -; j_gene: TRBJ2-2; v_gene: TRBV14; d_gene: TRBD2
CDR3aa: CASSLSPPLTGSTDTQYF; CDR3nt: TGTGCCAGCAGCTTATCCCCACCTCTGACGGGTAGCACAGATACGCAGTATTTT; abundance: -; j_gene: TRBJ2-3; v_gene: TRBV7-8; d_gene: -
CDR3aa: CAWSFVSSGQPQHF; CDR3nt: TGTGCCTGGAGTTTCGTCAGTTCGGGACAGCCCCAGCATTTT; abundance: once; j_gene: TRBJ1-5; v_gene: TRBV30; d_gene: -
CDR3aa: CASSFDRGLRRELFF; CDR3nt: TGTGCCAGCAGCTTCGACAGGGGGCTCCGCAGGGAGCTGTTTTTT; abundance: -; j_gene: TRBJ2-2; v_gene: TRBV5-5; d_gene: TRBD1
CDR3aa: CASSQRELASSPTQYF; CDR3nt: TGTGCCAGCAGCCAGAGGGAACTAGCTAGCTCCCCTACCCAGTACTTC; abundance: -; j_gene: TRBJ2-5; v_gene: TRBV4-2; d_gene: -
CDR3aa: CASSLVLRRVYEQYF; CDR3nt: TGTGCCAGCAGCTTAGTGCTTCGGCGGGTCTACGAGCAGTACTTC; abundance: -; j_gene: TRBJ2-7; v_gene: TRBV7-2; d_gene: -
CDR3aa: CAWSLRTGVNQPQHF; CDR3nt: TGTGCCTGGAGCCTACGGACAGGGGTAAATCAGCCCCAGCATTTT; abundance: -; j_gene: TRBJ1-5; v_gene: TRBV30; d_gene: TRBD1
CDR3aa: CASRTGTAYYGYTF; CDR3nt: TGTGCCAGCAGGACCGGGACAGCCTACTATGGCTACACCTTC; abundance: -; j_gene: TRBJ1-2; v_gene: TRBV6-6; d_gene: TRBD1
CDR3aa: CASSARTGYGYTF; CDR3nt: TGTGCCAGTAGTGCCCGGACAGGGTATGGCTACACCTTC; abundance: once; j_gene: TRBJ1-2; v_gene: TRBV19; d_gene: TRBD1
CDR3aa: CASIAIRTDTQYF; CDR3nt: TGTGCCAGCATAGCGATTAGGACAGATACGCAGTATTTT; abundance: -; j_gene: TRBJ2-3; v_gene: TRBV2; d_gene: -
CDR3aa: CASSARPATREQFF; CDR3nt: TGTGCCAGCAGTGCGCGACCAGCAACTAGGGAGCAGTTCTTC; abundance: -; j_gene: TRBJ2-1; v_gene: TRBV6-1; d_gene: -
CDR3aa: CASMVPGAGTEAFF; CDR3nt: TGTGCCAGCATGGTACCTGGGGCCGGCACTGAAGCTTTCTTT; abundance: -; j_gene: TRBJ1-1; v_gene: TRBV6-5; d_gene: -
CDR3aa: CASSQGRDYGYTF; CDR3nt: TGCGCCAGCAGCCAGGGCAGGGACTATGGCTACACCTTC; abundance: -; j_gene: TRBJ1-2; v_gene: TRBV5-1; d_gene: -
CDR3aa: CASSLSGTGGGYTF; CDR3nt: TGTGCCAGCAGCTTATCCGGGACAGGGGGTGGCTACACCTTC; abundance: -; j_gene: TRBJ1-2; v_gene: TRBV11-2; d_gene: TRBD1
CDR3aa: CASSPPGADTQYF; CDR3nt: TGTGCCAGCAGCCCACCAGGGGCAGATACGCAGTATTTT; abundance: -; j_gene: TRBJ2-3; v_gene: TRBV7-8; d_gene: -
CDR3aa: CASIRGEQYF; CDR3nt: TGTGCCAGCATTAGAGGCGAGCAGTACTTC; abundance: -; j_gene: TRBJ2-7; v_gene: TRBV2; d_gene: -
CDR3aa: CASSHKDTQYF; CDR3nt: TGTGCCAGCAGTCACAAAGATACGCAGTATTTT; abundance: -; j_gene: TRBJ2-3; v_gene: TRBV4-2; d_gene: -
CDR3aa: CASSFRGVPNEQFF; CDR3nt: TGTGCCAGTAGTTTCCGGGGGGTCCCCAATGAGCAGTTCTTC; abundance: -; j_gene: TRBJ2-1; v_gene: TRBV19; d_gene: TRBD2
CDR3aa: CASSEGAELEAFF; CDR3nt: TGTGCCAGCTCTGAGGGGGCAGAACTCGAAGCTTTCTTT; abundance: -; j_gene: TRBJ1-1; v_gene: TRBV28; d_gene: TRBD1
CDR3aa: CASSPESGGVTFRETQYF; CDR3nt: TGCGCCAGCAGCCCTGAGAGCGGGGGAGTCACATTTAGGGAGACCCAGTACTTC; abundance: -; j_gene: TRBJ2-5; v_gene: TRBV4-1; d_gene: TRBD2
CDR3aa: CARRDATNEKLFF; CDR3nt: TGTGCCAGACGGGATGCAACTAATGAAAAACTGTTTTTT; abundance: -; j_gene: TRBJ1-4; v_gene: TRBV2; d_gene: -
CDR3aa: CASSIGSGGIYNEQFF; CDR3nt: TGTGCCAGTAGTATAGGGAGCGGGGGGATCTACAATGAGCAGTTCTTC; abundance: -; j_gene: TRBJ2-1; v_gene: TRBV19; d_gene: TRBD2
CDR3aa: CAWSGVIGQGHTLDNSPLHF; CDR3nt: TGTGCCTGGAGCGGCGTCATTGGCCAGGGACACACATTGGATAATTCACCCCTCCACTTT; abundance: -; j_gene: TRBJ1-6; v_gene: TRBV30; d_gene: -
CDR3aa: CASSLAGGSADTQYF; CDR3nt: TGTGCCAGCAGCTTAGCTGGCGGGAGCGCAGATACGCAGTATTTT; abundance: -; j_gene: TRBJ2-3; v_gene: TRBV11-3; d_gene: TRBD2
CDR3aa: CSVDWGGSRGNGELFF; CDR3nt: TGCAGCGTTGATTGGGGCGGCAGCCGTGGGAACGGGGAGCTGTTTTTT; abundance: -; j_gene: TRBJ2-2; v_gene: TRBV29-1; d_gene: -
CDR3aa: CASSQVPRGGTEAFF; CDR3nt: TGTGCCAGCAGCCAAGTCCCACGGGGGGGCACTGAAGCTTTCTTT; abundance: -; j_gene: TRBJ1-1; v_gene: TRBV4-2; d_gene: -
CDR3aa: CASSTSTGSYEQYF; CDR3nt: TGCGCCAGCAGCACCAGTACAGGGAGCTACGAGCAGTACTTC; abundance: once; j_gene: TRBJ2-7; v_gene: TRBV5-1; d_gene: -